Below, 5 T cell receptor beta chains from the same sample are listed, as sequenced in a study of T-cell reconstitution after alpha-beta-depleted transplantation in children. The TCRbeta library was prepared with unique molecular identifiers. TCRdb used MiXCR to reprocess the PCR reads, holding one entry per CDR3 protein. The data contain 490,000 or so distinct CDR3 sequences, over 9.5% of them singletons. Material: PBMCs, obtained before TCRalphabeta/CD19-depleted stem cell transplant. Receptors were obtained from a child younger than 10 with inherited bone marrow failure, due to receive a stem cell transplant.

This clonotype was counted many times. CDR3 nucleotides: TGCGCCAGCAGCTTGTTCGCGGGAGAGACCCAGTACTTC. This sequence encodes CASSLFAGETQYF. The chain carries TRBV5-1 and TRBJ2-5, with D perhaps TRBD2 (5 bases). Germline CDR1 is SGHRS and CDR2 is YFSETQ. The CDR3 has 13 amino acids. The germline V and J ends were trimmed by 1 base and 4 bases, with 8 bases remaining between them.

Remarks on this clonotype: A much larger clone lies one base from this, so it may be a read error. This chain uses TRBV2 with TRBJ2-7; a possible D gene is TRBD2 (5 bases). Germline V gene data show CDR1 as SNHLY and CDR2 as FYNNEI. This CDR3 is built from 13 residues. This CDR3 is CASVASPTYDQYF. CDR3 DNA sequence: TGTGCCAGCGTGGCTAGCCCAACCTACGACCAGTACTTC.

At least ten counts were recorded for this clonotype. The CDR3 region is CASSQDYGVNTEAFF. CDR3 DNA sequence: TGCGCCAGCAGCCAAGATTACGGGGTGAACACTGAAGCTTTCTTT. This sequence joins TRBV4-3 and TRBJ1-1; D unresolved. CDR1 is LGHNA, CDR2 YSLEER, per germline. The CDR3 spans 15 residues. Trimming shortened V by 0 bases and J by 0 bases, and 8 bases separated the two germline ends.

In this sample, this clonotype turned up many times. The genes are TRBV27 and TRBJ2-7; D possibly corresponds to TRBD1 (6 bases). This CDR3 has 13 residues. The germline gives CDR1 MNHEY, CDR2 SMNVEV (reference sequence). V lost 3 bases, J lost 7 bases, and 13 bases lay in between. The CDR3, as DNA: TGTGCCAGCAGTTTTAATCAGGGGCGGGAGCAGTACTTC. It is translated as CASSFNQGREQYF.

The table lists this clonotype with many counts. The V and J genes are TRBV20-1 and TRBJ2-1; 9 bases are shared with TRBD1. The CDR3 is made up of 16 amino acids. The germline V gene has CDR1 DFQATT and CDR2 SNEGSKA (reference sequence). The V and J ends lost 1 base and 3 bases, in that order; junction bases with no gene match: 7. This CDR3 reads CSARGYTGGVYNEQFF. The CDR3 DNA reads as TGCAGTGCTAGAGGATACACAGGGGGCGTCTACAATGAGCAGTTCTTC.